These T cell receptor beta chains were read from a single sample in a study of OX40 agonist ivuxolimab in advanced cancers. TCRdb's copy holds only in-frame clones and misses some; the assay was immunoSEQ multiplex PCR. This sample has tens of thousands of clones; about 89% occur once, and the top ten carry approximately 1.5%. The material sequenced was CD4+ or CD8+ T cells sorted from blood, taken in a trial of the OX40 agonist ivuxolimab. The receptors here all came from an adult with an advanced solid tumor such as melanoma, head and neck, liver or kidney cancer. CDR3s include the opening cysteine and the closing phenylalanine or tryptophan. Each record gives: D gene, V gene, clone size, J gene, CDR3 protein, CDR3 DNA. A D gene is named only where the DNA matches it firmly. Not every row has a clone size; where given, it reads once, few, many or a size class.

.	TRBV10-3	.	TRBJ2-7	CAAGAASYEQYF	TGTGCCGCCGGGGCAGCTTCTTACGAGCAGTACTTC
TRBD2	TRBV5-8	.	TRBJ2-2	CASSPEWLASGSPGELFF	TGTGCCAGCAGCCCCGAATGGCTCGCTAGCGGGAGTCCCGGGGAGCTGTTTTTT
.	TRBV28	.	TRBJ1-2	CASSYGPGYYGYTF	TGTGCCAGCAGTTACGGCCCCGGGTACTATGGCTACACCTTC
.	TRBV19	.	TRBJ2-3	CASSDLGDTDTQYF	TGTGCCAGTAGCGACTTGGGCGACACAGATACGCAGTATTTT
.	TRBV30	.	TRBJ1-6	CATDGLRGSPLHF	TGTGCCACGGACGGACTTCGGGGGTCACCCCTCCACTTT
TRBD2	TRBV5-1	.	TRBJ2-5	CASSLGSGYQETQYF	TGCGCCAGCAGCTTGGGTAGCGGGTACCAAGAGACCCAGTACTTC
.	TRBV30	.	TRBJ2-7	CACSGSGYEQYF	TGTGCCTGCTCAGGGTCTGGCTACGAGCAGTACTTC
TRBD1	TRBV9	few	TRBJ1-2	CASSPSGTGHYGYTF	TGTGCCAGCAGCCCTAGCGGGACAGGGCACTATGGCTACACCTTC
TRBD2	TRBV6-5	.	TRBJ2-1	CASRFTSGGWNEQFF	TGTGCCAGCAGATTCACTAGCGGTGGTTGGAATGAGCAGTTCTTC
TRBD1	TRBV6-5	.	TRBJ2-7	CASSPLRGQSYEQYF	TGTGCCAGCAGCCCTCTGAGGGGACAGTCCTACGAGCAGTACTTC
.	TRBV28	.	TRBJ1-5	CATSDGTSQHF	TGTGCCACCTCGGACGGAACTAGTCAGCATTTT
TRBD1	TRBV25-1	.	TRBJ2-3	CASGDSSLSTDTQYF	TGTGCCAGCGGGGACAGCTCCCTTAGCACAGATACGCAGTATTTT
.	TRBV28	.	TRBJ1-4	CASSSTGAGEKLFF	TGTGCCAGCAGTTCGACGGGAGCTGGGGAAAAACTGTTTTTT
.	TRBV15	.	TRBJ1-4	CATSRVQSNEKLFF	TGTGCCACCAGCAGAGTCCAGAGTAATGAAAAACTGTTTTTT
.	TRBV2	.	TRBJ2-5	CASSERFREGETQYF	TGTGCCAGCAGTGAGCGGTTCAGGGAAGGAGAGACCCAGTACTTC
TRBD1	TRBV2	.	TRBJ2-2	CASSPRDRVPGELFF	TGTGCCAGCAGTCCTCGGGACAGGGTCCCCGGGGAGCTGTTTTTT
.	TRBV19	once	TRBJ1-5	CASSMAGLREPQHF	TGTGCCAGTAGTATGGCGGGGCTTAGAGAGCCCCAGCATTTT
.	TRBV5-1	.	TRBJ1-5	CASSLGVNQPQHF	TGCGCCAGCAGCTTGGGGGTCAATCAGCCCCAGCATTTT
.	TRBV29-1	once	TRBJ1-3	CGGSSGNTIYF	TGCGGCGGCAGCTCTGGAAACACCATATATTTT
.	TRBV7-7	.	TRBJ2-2	CASSPDSSGELFF	TGTGCTAGCAGCCCCGACTCCTCCGGGGAGCTGTTTTTT
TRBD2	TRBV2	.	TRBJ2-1	CASSQFGTSGSNEQFF	TGTGCCAGCAGTCAGTTTGGGACTAGCGGGAGCAATGAGCAGTTCTTC
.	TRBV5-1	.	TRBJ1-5	CASSTGLEQPQHF	TGCGCCAGCAGTACAGGGTTGGAGCAGCCCCAGCATTTT
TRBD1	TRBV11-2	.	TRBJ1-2	CASSHTTGGVGYTF	TGTGCCAGCAGCCACACGACAGGGGGCGTCGGCTACACCTTC
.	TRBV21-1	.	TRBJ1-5	CASSKSPDRSNQPQHF	TGTGCCAGCAGCAAATCGCCGGACAGGAGCAATCAGCCCCAGCATTTT
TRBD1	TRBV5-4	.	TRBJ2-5	CASSGSRGQETQYF	TGTGCCAGCAGCGGAAGCAGGGGGCAAGAGACCCAGTACTTC
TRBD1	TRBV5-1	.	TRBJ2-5	CASRRDRLDKETQYF	TGCGCCAGCAGGAGGGACAGGCTGGATAAAGAGACCCAGTACTTC
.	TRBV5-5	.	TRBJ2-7	CASSILWGPPDYEQYF	TGTGCCAGCAGCATTCTATGGGGGCCCCCGGACTACGAGCAGTACTTC
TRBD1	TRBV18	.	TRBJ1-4	CASSPQDRGQDEKLFF	TGTGCCAGCTCACCACAAGACAGGGGGCAAGATGAAAAACTGTTTTTT
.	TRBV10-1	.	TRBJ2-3	CASSDRADTQYF	TGCGCCAGCTCGGATCGGGCAGATACGCAGTATTTT
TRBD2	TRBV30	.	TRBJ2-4	CAWSGLANIQYF	TGTGCCTGGAGTGGACTAGCAAACATTCAGTACTTC
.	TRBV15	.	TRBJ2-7	CATSRDRVSPREQYF	TGTGCCACCAGCAGAGATCGGGTTAGCCCCCGCGAGCAGTACTTC
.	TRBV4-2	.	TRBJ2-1	CASSQDRDIGVNEQFF	TGTGCCAGCAGCCAAGATCGTGATATCGGGGTCAATGAGCAGTTCTTC
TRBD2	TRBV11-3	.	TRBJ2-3	CASSLELSSGGADTQYF	TGTGCCAGCAGCTTAGAGTTATCTAGCGGGGGGGCAGATACGCAGTATTTT
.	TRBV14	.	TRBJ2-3	CASSQGPGPPQYF	TGTGCCAGCAGCCAAGGACCGGGGCCCCCACAGTATTTT
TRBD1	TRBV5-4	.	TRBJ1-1	CASSPRTGGEAFF	TGTGCCAGCAGCCCACGGACAGGCGGTGAAGCTTTCTTT
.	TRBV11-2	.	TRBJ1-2	CASSSPPNYGYTF	TGTGCCAGCAGCTCTCCCCCGAACTATGGCTACACCTTC
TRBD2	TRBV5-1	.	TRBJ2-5	CASRPGTTKETQYF	TGCGCCAGCAGGCCAGGGACTACCAAAGAGACCCAGTACTTC
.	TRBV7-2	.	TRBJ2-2	CASRPQQNTGELFF	TGTGCCAGCAGGCCCCAGCAGAACACCGGGGAGCTGTTTTTT
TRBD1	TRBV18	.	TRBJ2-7	CASSPGTGSSYEQYF	TGTGCCAGCTCACCCGGGACAGGGAGCTCCTACGAGCAGTACTTC
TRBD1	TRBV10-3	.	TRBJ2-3	CAISESAGGATDTQYF	TGTGCCATCAGTGAGTCGGCAGGGGGCGCGACAGATACGCAGTATTTT
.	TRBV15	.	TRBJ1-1	CATSRDRPGADTEAFF	TGTGCCACCAGCAGAGATCGGCCGGGGGCGGACACTGAAGCTTTCTTT
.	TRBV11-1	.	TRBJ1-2	CASSLAPTGYGYTF	TGTGCCAGCAGCTTAGCACCGACGGGCTATGGCTACACCTTC
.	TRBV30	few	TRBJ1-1	CAWSYRAQRVDTEAFF	TGTGCCTGGAGTTACCGGGCCCAGAGGGTAGACACTGAAGCTTTCTTT
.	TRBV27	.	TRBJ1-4	CASSLISGGEEKLFF	TGTGCCAGCAGCCTTATATCGGGGGGCGAGGAAAAACTGTTTTTT
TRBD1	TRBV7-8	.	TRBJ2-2	CASRYGTGSGELFF	TGTGCCAGCAGATACGGGACAGGGTCCGGGGAGCTGTTTTTT
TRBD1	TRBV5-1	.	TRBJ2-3	CASSLGQGSTDTQYF	TGCGCCAGCAGCTTGGGACAGGGAAGCACAGATACGCAGTATTTT
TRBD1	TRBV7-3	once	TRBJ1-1	CASSPGTGANTEAFF	TGTGCCAGCAGCCCAGGGACAGGGGCGAACACTGAAGCTTTCTTT
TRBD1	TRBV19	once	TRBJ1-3	CASKGGDSSGNTIYF	TGTGCCAGTAAGGGTGGGGACAGTTCGGGAAACACCATATATTTT
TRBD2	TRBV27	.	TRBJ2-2	CASSFTSGTGELFF	TGTGCCAGCAGTTTTACTAGCGGCACCGGGGAGCTGTTTTTT
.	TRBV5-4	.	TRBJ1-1	CASSLPGTANTEAFF	TGTGCCAGCAGCTTGCCCGGGACGGCGAACACTGAAGCTTTCTTT
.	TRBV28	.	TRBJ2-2	CASLPGQNTGELFF	TGTGCCAGCCTTCCTGGACAGAACACCGGGGAGCTGTTTTTT
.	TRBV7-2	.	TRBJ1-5	CASSLVGADQPQHF	TGTGCCAGCAGCTTAGTGGGGGCCGATCAGCCCCAGCATTTT
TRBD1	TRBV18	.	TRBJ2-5	CASSPRQGWETQYF	TGTGCCAGCTCACCGAGACAGGGTTGGGAGACCCAGTACTTC
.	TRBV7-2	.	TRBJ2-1	CASTRGIQQFF	TGTGCCAGCACCCGGGGAATCCAGCAGTTCTTC
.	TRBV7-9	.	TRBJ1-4	CASSQARGLEGKLFF	TGTGCCAGCAGCCAAGCCAGGGGACTAGAGGGAAAACTGTTTTTT
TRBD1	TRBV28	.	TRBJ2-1	CASSSGTGGVYNEQFF	TGTGCCAGCAGTTCCGGGACAGGGGGCGTTTATAATGAGCAGTTCTTC
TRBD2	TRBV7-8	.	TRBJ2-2	CASSSLFSGGTGELFF	TGTGCCAGCAGCTCACTGTTTAGCGGGGGCACCGGGGAGCTGTTTTTT